The 22 T cell receptor beta chains below were found in one sample sequenced in a study of CD8 T cells in Susac syndrome (dated by TCRdb to about 2019). Library generation was performed with the immunoSEQ multiplex PCR assay. RNA was extracted using the RNeasy kit, and roughly 0.5 to 1 ug of the RNA was reverse transcribed with random hexamers. TCRdb applied fastp at Q25 and MiXCR to the public reads, then kept only in-frame beta chains. All rows with the same CDR3 protein become a single entry with the most common DNA and genes. Here the sample has 180,000 or so distinct CDR3 sequences; around 96% occur a single time. Around 0.14% of the sample is in the top ten clones. Sequencing used CD4+ T cells from PBMCs. The receptors stem from a human donor in good health.

The rearrangement joins TRBV29-1 to TRBJ2-1, with 7 nucleotides matching TRBD2. Germline V gene lookup returns CDR1 SQVTM and CDR2 ANQGSEA. The CDR3 loop spans 14 amino acids. Trimming cost V 4 bases and J 3 bases; bases outside gene matches: 6. The CDR3: CSVVVLALYNEQFF. CDR3 bases: TGCAGCGTTGTCGTACTAGCGCTCTACAATGAGCAGTTCTTC.

The chain combines TRBV7-2 with TRBJ2-1; TRBD1 agrees at 7 bases. V dropped 5 bases and J dropped 4; count of bases not matched to a gene: 2. Germline values: CDR1 SGHTA, CDR2 FQGNSA. This CDR3 has 13 residues. CDR3 coding DNA: TGTGCCAGCAGCCTGGGACAGTACAATGAGCAGTTCTTC. Its protein product is CASSLGQYNEQFF.

The chain uses TRBV6-6 and TRBJ2-3; a possible D gene is TRBD1 (7 bases). This CDR3 region has 13 residues. Germline values: CDR1 MNHNY, CDR2 SVGAGI (reference sequence). Trimming removed 8 bases at V and 3 bases at J, with 12 bases between. The CDR3 protein is CASGQAGTDTQYF. The CDR3, as DNA: TGTGCCAGCGGACAGGCGGGGACAGATACGCAGTATTTT.

The chain has TRBV13 and TRBJ2-2; D unresolved. Looked up from germline, CDR1 is PRHDT and CDR2 is FYEKMQ (reference sequence). This CDR3 comprises 13 residues. Trimming took off 5 bases at V and 7 bases at J, with 11 bases between the two ends. The CDR3 nucleotides are TGTGCCAGCAGCCAATTACTTAGCGGGGAGCTGTTTTTT. It encodes CASSQLLSGELFF.

The rearrangement joins TRBV7-2 to TRBJ2-5; the D gene is possibly TRBD1 (5 bases). The germline V gene has CDR1 SGHTA and CDR2 FQGNSA. With 3 bases removed from V and 3 bases from J, the gap between germline ends came to 8 bases. This CDR3 has 13 residues. The DNA for the CDR3 is TGTGCCAGCAGCTTTGTCAGGGAAGAGACCCAGTACTTC. Translating gives CASSFVREETQYF.

The rearrangement links TRBV9 to TRBJ2-5; 7 nucleotides match TRBD2. There are 14 residues in the CDR3. V gave up 4 bases and J gave up 5 bases; unmatched junction bases: 8. Per germline, CDR1 SGDLS and CDR2 YYNGEE. In nucleotides, the CDR3 is TGTGCCAGCAGCTCCGGGGGGACCTTGGAGACCCAGTACTTC. The encoded protein is CASSSGGTLETQYF. The full variable domain, in which reference TRBV9 and TRBJ2-5 provide the parts outside the CDR3, is DSGVTQTPKHLITATGQRVTLRCSPRSGDLSVYWYQQSLDQGLQFLIQYYNGEERAKGNILERFSAQQFPDLHSELNLSSLELGDSALYFCASSSGGTLETQYFGPGTRLLVL.

CDR3 region: CASSLAMQAETQYF. The CDR3 DNA sequence: TGCGCCAGCAGCTTGGCCATGCAGGCAGAGACCCAGTACTTC. V gene TRBV5-1 combines with J gene TRBJ2-5, with D unresolved. V was cut by 0 bases and J by 4 bases, with 10 bases left in between. Germline values: CDR1 SGHRS, CDR2 YFSETQ. The CDR3 is made up of 14 amino acids.

In this sample, this clonotype turned up once. V gene TRBV3-1 combines with J gene TRBJ1-6, with D possibly being TRBD1 (6 bases). Between the trimmed V and J ends, which lost 10 bases and 15 bases, there was a span of 25 bases. The CDR3 loop spans 14 amino acids. CDR1 LGHDT and CDR2 YNNKEL come from the germline V gene (reference sequence). For the CDR3, the DNA is TGTGCCAAGCATAAGGGACATCCCGGTAAGGGCCTCCACTTT. Its translation: CAKHKGHPGKGLHF.

CDR3 amino acids: CASSFDSLNSPLHF. The CDR3 DNA reads TGTGCCAGCAGCTTCGACAGCCTTAATTCACCCCTCCACTTT. This chain joins TRBV12-3 or TRBV12-4 and TRBJ1-6; a weak D match, TRBD1 (5 bases). The CDR3 runs 14 residues. V gave up 6 bases and J gave up 6 bases, with 12 bases separating them.

This sequence joins TRBV20-1 and TRBJ1-1, with a possible D match to TRBD1 (5 bases). The CDR3 sequence is 14 residues long. The germline CDR1 and CDR2 sequences are DFQATT and SNEGSKA (reference sequence). Trimming took 6 bases from V and 0 from J, leaving 14 bases between them. The CDR3 DNA follows: TGCAGTGCGTTCCACCCAGGGATGAACACTGAAGCTTTCTTT. It codes for CSAFHPGMNTEAFF.

The V gene is TRBV7-2, the J gene TRBJ1-2, with 9 bases lining up with TRBD1. CDR1 SGHTA and CDR2 FQGNSA come from the germline V gene. V lost 2 bases, J lost 1 base, and 5 bases stayed unmatched. The CDR3 totals 16 residues. CDR3 in DNA: TGTGCCAGCAGCTTAACCCGGGACAGGGTTAACTATGGCTACACCTTC. This sequence encodes CASSLTRDRVNYGYTF.

The chain is built from TRBV4-2 and TRBJ2-1; 13 positions match TRBD2. Unmatched junction bases numbered 7, after V lost 4 bases and J lost 4 bases. Per germline, CDR1 LGHNA and CDR2 YNFKEQ. The CDR3 sequence is 17 residues long. The CDR3 region is CASSPRWTSGGYNEQFF. CDR3 nucleotide sequence: TGTGCCAGCAGCCCTCGCTGGACTAGCGGGGGTTACAATGAGCAGTTCTTC.

The V call is TRBV12-3 or TRBV12-4, the J call TRBJ2-3; 9 nucleotides align to TRBD1. J gave up 4 bases and V 4 bases, and 6 bases lay outside the gene matches. The CDR3 has 15 amino acids. CDR3 loop: CASSWGTGYADTQYF. CDR3 DNA: TGTGCCAGCAGTTGGGGGACAGGGTACGCAGATACGCAGTATTTT.

V usage is TRBV29-1 and J usage is TRBJ1-2, with a weak D call TRBD1 (5 bases). Germline V gene data show CDR1 as SQVTM and CDR2 as ANQGSEA. The CDR3 contains 12 residues. Deletions cut 7 bases from V and 2 bases from J, with 11 bases between. The chain's CDR3 is CSARDGNYGYTF. DNA of the CDR3: TGCAGCGCCAGGGACGGAAACTATGGCTACACCTTC.

The chain links TRBV15 to TRBJ2-2; 8 positions agree with TRBD1. CDR1 is LNHNV, CDR2 YYDKDF, per germline (reference sequence). The CDR3 consists of 14 residues. The V segment lost 7 bases and the J segment 6 bases; nucleotides outside the gene matches: 7. CDR3 amino acids: CATTPDRVAGELFF. Here the CDR3 DNA reads TGTGCCACCACTCCGGACAGGGTGGCCGGGGAGCTGTTTTTT.

The chain recombines TRBV12-5 with TRBJ1-5; D remains unclear. V lost 0 bases, J lost 4 bases, and 19 bases lay in between. The CDR3 spans 18 residues. Germline CDR1 reads LGHNT; CDR2 reads FRNRAP. The CDR3 reads CASGLVEVGPFANQPQHF. The CDR3 DNA is TGTGCTAGTGGTTTGGTAGAGGTCGGACCGTTTGCTAATCAGCCCCAGCATTTT. The variable domain in full, with the rest retrieved from reference TRBV12-5 and TRBJ1-5, is DARVTQTPRHKVTEMGQEVTMRCQPILGHNTVFWYRQTMMQGLELLAYFRNRAPLDDSGMPKDRFSAEMPDATLATLKIQPSEPRDSAVYFCASGLVEVGPFANQPQHFGDGTRLSIL.

This clonotype was observed once. The chain couples TRBV7-2 to TRBJ2-4; 11 bases are a match to TRBD2. V shed 3 bases, J shed 6 bases, and the junction held 1 base outside the gene matches. The CDR3 covers 14 residues. Germline V gene data show CDR1 as SGHTA and CDR2 as FQGNSA. CDR3 sequence: CASSLGTSGNIQYF. As DNA, the CDR3 is TGTGCCAGCAGCTTGGGGACTAGCGGAAACATTCAGTACTTC.

V usage is TRBV7-9 and J usage is TRBJ1-4; 9 bases map to TRBD1. V trimming: 5 bases; J trimming: 8 bases; junction bases outside the gene matches: 6. Germline V lookup: CDR1 SEHNR, CDR2 FQNEAQ (reference sequence). The CDR3 consists of 14 residues. Written as DNA, the CDR3 is TGTGCCAGCAGCCGGGGACAGGGTCGCGAAAAACTGTTTTTT. This gives the protein CASSRGQGREKLFF.

The chain carries TRBV20-1 and TRBJ1-6; no reliable D call. V gave up 2 bases and J gave up 15 bases, with 23 bases separating them. CDR3 length equals 15 residues. Germline V gene sequence: CDR1 DFQATT, CDR2 SNEGSKA (reference sequence). CDR3: CSARPANLPADVLHF. CDR3 coding DNA: TGCAGTGCTAGACCAGCTAACCTACCTGCGGACGTCCTCCACTTT.

This chain links TRBV24-1 with TRBJ1-2; 7 bases line up with TRBD1. From germline, CDR1 is KGHDR and CDR2 SFDVKD. There are 14 residues in the CDR3. The J segment lost 4 bases and the V segment lost 3 bases, leaving 4 bases of the junction unmatched. This chain's CDR3 is CATSDETGFYGYTF. CDR3 DNA: TGTGCCACCAGTGATGAGACAGGGTTCTATGGCTACACCTTC.

The chain combines TRBV20-1 with TRBJ2-1; 13 bases line up with TRBD2. CDR1 is DFQATT, CDR2 SNEGSKA, per germline (reference sequence). Trimming took 1 base from V and 2 from J; bases not matched to a gene: 2. CDR3 length equals 16 residues. In nucleotides, the CDR3 is TGCAGTGCTAGAGTTGGGACTAGCGGGGCCTACAATGAGCAGTTCTTC. Its protein is CSARVGTSGAYNEQFF.

This chain links TRBV20-1 with TRBJ2-7, with 8 bases lining up with TRBD1. The CDR3 extends over 12 amino acids. Germline V lookup: CDR1 DFQATT, CDR2 SNEGSKA (reference sequence). The junction had 4 bases not matched to a gene; V was cut back by 3 bases and J by 6 bases. The CDR3 nucleotides are TGCAGTGCTAGGGGACAGGCCTCCGAGCAGTACTTC. Amino acids: CSARGQASEQYF.